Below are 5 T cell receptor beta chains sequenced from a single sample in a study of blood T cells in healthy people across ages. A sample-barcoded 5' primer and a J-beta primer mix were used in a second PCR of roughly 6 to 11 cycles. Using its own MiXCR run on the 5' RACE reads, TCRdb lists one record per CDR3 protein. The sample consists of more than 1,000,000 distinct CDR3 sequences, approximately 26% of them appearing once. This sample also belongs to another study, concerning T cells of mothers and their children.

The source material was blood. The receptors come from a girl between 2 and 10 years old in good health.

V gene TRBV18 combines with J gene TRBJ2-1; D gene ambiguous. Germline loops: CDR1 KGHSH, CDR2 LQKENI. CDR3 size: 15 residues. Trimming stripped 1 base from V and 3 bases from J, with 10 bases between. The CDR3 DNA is TGTGCCAGCTCACCACAATATCAGGTCTACAATGAGCAGTTCTTC. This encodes CASSPQYQVYNEQFF.

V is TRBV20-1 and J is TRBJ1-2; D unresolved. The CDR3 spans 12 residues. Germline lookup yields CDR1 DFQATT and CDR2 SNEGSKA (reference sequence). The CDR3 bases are TGCGCTGGAGAGGTACGGGATTTGCTCTACACCTTC. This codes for CAGEVRDLLYTF.

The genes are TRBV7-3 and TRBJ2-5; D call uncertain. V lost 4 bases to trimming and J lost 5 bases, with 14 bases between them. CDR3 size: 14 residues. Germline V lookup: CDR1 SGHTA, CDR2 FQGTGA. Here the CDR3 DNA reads TGTGCCAGCAGCTCTTCCGCTCTGGGGGAGACCCAGTACTTC. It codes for CASSSSALGETQYF.

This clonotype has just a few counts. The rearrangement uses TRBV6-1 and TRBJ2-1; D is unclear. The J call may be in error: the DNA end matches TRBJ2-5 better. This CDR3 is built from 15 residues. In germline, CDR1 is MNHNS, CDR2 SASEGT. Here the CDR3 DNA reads TGTGCCAGCAGTGAAACGAGGCTGGCCCAAGAGACCCAGTACTTC. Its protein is CASSETRLAQETQYF.

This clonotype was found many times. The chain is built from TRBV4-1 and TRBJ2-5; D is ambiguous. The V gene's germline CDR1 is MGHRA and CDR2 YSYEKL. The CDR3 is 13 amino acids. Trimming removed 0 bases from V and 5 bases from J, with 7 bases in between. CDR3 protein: CASSQEPIETQYF. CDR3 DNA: TGCGCCAGCAGCCAAGAACCCATCGAGACCCAGTACTTC.